One sample yielded the 10 T cell receptor beta chains listed below, sequenced in a study of cytomegalovirus exposure and HLA in healthy donors. Repertoires were generated with immunoSEQ multiplex PCR, while TCRdb's copy carries only in-frame clones and drops some. This sample has about 130,000 clones, with approximately 94% found just once. The sequenced sample consisted of PBMCs. These receptors came from a man between 18 and 35 years old in good health and CMV-seronegative.

The sample holds one count of this clone. As DNA, the CDR3 is TGCGCCAGCAGCCCCCGCCAACTAATGAACACTGAAGCTTTCTTT. Translation: CASSPRQLMNTEAFF. This chain links TRBV4-1 with TRBJ1-1; D uncertain. This CDR3 is built from 15 residues. The V end lost 4 bases, the J end lost 0 bases, and 12 bases lay between the germline ends. From germline, CDR1 is MGHRA and CDR2 YSYEKL.

The CDR3 coding sequence is TGCGCCAGCAGCCAAGCAAAACTGGGTAGCGGGAGATTAGACGGGGAGCTGTTTTTT. This codes for CASSQAKLGSGRLDGELFF. The chain has TRBV4-1 and TRBJ2-2, with 9 bases matching TRBD2. Germline assignment: CDR1 MGHRA and CDR2 YSYEKL. There are 19 residues in the CDR3. The J segment lost 7 bases and the V segment lost 1 base, leaving 16 bases of the junction unmatched.

The V and J genes are TRBV6-5 and TRBJ2-5; D might be TRBD1 (6 bases). The V gene lost 5 bases and the J gene lost 4 bases, with 17 bases spanning the gap. CDR1 and CDR2 (germline): MNHEY, SVGAGI. CDR3 length: 15 amino acids. Here the CDR3 reads CASSPGHWKAETQYF. The CDR3 DNA reads as TGTGCCAGCAGTCCGGGACATTGGAAGGCAGAGACCCAGTACTTC.

This clone has just one count. Other nucleotide sequences from this sample produce the same CDR3. The CDR3 bases are TGCGCCAGCAGCCAAGACAGAGGTTCTGGAAACACCATATATTTT. This encodes CASSQDRGSGNTIYF. The V gene is TRBV4-1, the J gene TRBJ1-3, with no clear D. The CDR3 length is 15 residues. CDR1 is MGHRA, CDR2 YSYEKL, per germline. Trimming stripped 0 bases from V and 1 base from J, with 7 bases between.

The chain carries TRBV19 and TRBJ1-2; possible D gene TRBD1, 5 bases. The germline CDR1 and CDR2 sequences are LNHDA and SQIVND (reference sequence). This CDR3 is 14 amino acids long. Trimming took 0 bases from V and 4 from J, leaving 9 bases between them. The CDR3 loop is CASSIERGGYGYTF. As DNA, the CDR3 is TGTGCCAGTAGTATAGAAAGGGGCGGCTATGGCTACACCTTC.

The rearrangement links TRBV5-3 to TRBJ2-1; 10 nucleotides line up with TRBD2. TRBV5-3 carries the ORF label, with uncertain function. The CDR3 loop spans 18 amino acids. Germline trimming cut 1 base from V and 2 bases from J; bases unmatched to any gene: 9. The CDR3 sequence is CARSLRASGGNPYNEQFF. The CDR3 DNA is TGTGCCAGAAGCTTGAGGGCTAGCGGGGGCAACCCCTACAATGAGCAGTTCTTC.

The chain links TRBV29-1 to TRBJ1-2; D is perhaps TRBD1 (5 bases). The V gene's germline CDR1 is SQVTM and CDR2 ANQGSEA. V lost 6 bases, J lost 8 bases, and 19 bases lay in between. The CDR3 is 13 residues long. CDR3 protein: CSVAAGTRVGYTF. In DNA form, the CDR3 reads TGCAGCGTAGCGGCCGGGACTCGAGTGGGCTACACCTTC.

This clone was detected only once. The V gene is TRBV5-4, the J gene TRBJ2-7; TRBD1 might be the D (5 bases). The CDR3 spans 13 residues. CDR1 is SGHNT and CDR2 is YYREEE in the germline V gene (reference sequence). V lost 0 bases and J 3 bases, leaving 7 bases between the germline ends. CDR3 in amino acids: CASSLERGYEQYF. CDR3 bases: TGTGCCAGCAGCTTGGAAAGGGGCTACGAGCAGTACTTC.

This chain uses TRBV9 with TRBJ1-1, with D tentatively TRBD1 (6 bases). Germline-derived CDR1 and CDR2 are SGDLS and YYNGEE. This CDR3 is built from 15 residues. V lost 3 bases and J 0 bases, leaving 12 bases between the germline ends. The CDR3 DNA reads as TGTGCCAGCAGCGCAAGACAGGTCTTGAACACTGAAGCTTTCTTT. Translating gives CASSARQVLNTEAFF.

The chain's CDR3 is CASSFLLAGEGEQYF. The CDR3, as DNA: TGTGCCAGCAGTTTTTTACTAGCGGGAGAGGGCGAGCAGTACTTC. The chain has TRBV6-5 and TRBJ2-7; TRBD2 matches at 11 bases. V gave up 4 bases and J gave up 6 bases; unmatched junction bases: 8. This CDR3 is built from 15 residues. The germline CDR1 and CDR2 sequences are MNHEY and SVGAGI.